The 31 T cell receptor beta chains below come from one sample, sequenced in a study of T cells after yellow fever vaccination. MiXCR was run by TCRdb on the 5' RACE reads, yielding one entry per CDR3 protein. The top ten clones hold under 45% of a sample with nearly 70,000 distinct CDR3 sequences, over 6.5% of them seen once. The sample here was CD8+ T cells sorted from PBMCs, taken more than 40 days after the first yellow fever vaccination. These TCRs come from a young man who received the YFV17D yellow fever vaccine.

This clonotype was picked up many times. In nucleotides, the CDR3 is TGCAGCTCGACAGGGGCCACCGGGGAGCTGTTTTTT. As protein: CSSTGATGELFF. This chain connects TRBV29-1 to TRBJ2-2; 8 nucleotides agree with TRBD1. The V and J ends lost 8 bases and 4 bases, in that order; junction bases with no gene match: 3. Germline V CDR1 and CDR2: SQVTM, ANQGSEA. The CDR3 totals 12 residues.

In its sample, this clonotype was seen many times. The rearrangement links TRBV4-1 to TRBJ2-7, with TRBD2 as a possible D gene (5 bases). Germline V gene sequence: CDR1 MGHRA, CDR2 YSYEKL. V was shortened by 1 base and J by 6 bases, with 10 bases between the two germline ends. The CDR3 covers 13 residues. The CDR3 DNA is TGCGCCAGCAGCCAAGGACCGGGATCCGAGCAGTACTTC. Its translation is CASSQGPGSEQYF.

This clonotype has more than one count but fewer than ten. V is TRBV12-3 or TRBV12-4 and J is TRBJ1-3; D possibly corresponds to TRBD1 (5 bases). V was shortened by 4 bases and J by 7 bases, with 20 bases between the two germline ends. The CDR3 sequence is 16 residues long. CDR3 sequence: CASSSMTGTFVNTIYF. The DNA of the CDR3 is TGTGCCAGCAGTTCGATGACCGGGACGTTCGTGAACACCATATATTTT.

This clonotype was detected ten times or more. The chain has TRBV28 and TRBJ2-3, with D tentatively TRBD1 (5 bases). Germline CDR1 reads MDHEN; CDR2 reads SYDVKM. V gave up 0 bases and J gave up 3 bases, with 16 bases separating them. The CDR3 is made up of 17 amino acids. Here the CDR3 reads CASSLWVIGAGTDTQYF. The CDR3 bases are TGTGCCAGCAGTTTATGGGTTATAGGGGCAGGGACAGATACGCAGTATTTT.

This sequence joins TRBV4-1 and TRBJ2-3; possibly TRBD2 for D (6 bases). The V gene lost 1 base and the J gene lost 2 bases, with 13 bases spanning the gap. The CDR3 loop spans 16 amino acids. CDR1 and CDR2 (germline): MGHRA, YSYEKL. CDR3 residues: CASSQVWGEFTDTQYF. The CDR3 nucleotides are TGCGCCAGCAGCCAAGTTTGGGGGGAATTCACAGATACGCAGTATTTT.

This clonotype has at least ten counts. The V and J genes are TRBV6-5 and TRBJ2-1; 7 bases line up with TRBD2. The CDR3 spans 15 residues. CDR1 is MNHEY, CDR2 SVGAGI, per germline. The trim removed 1 base at V and 4 bases at J, leaving 4 bases unmatched. The CDR3 reads CASSYFGGGYNEQFF. Written as DNA, the CDR3 is TGTGCCAGCAGTTACTTTGGGGGGGGGTACAATGAGCAGTTCTTC.

Concerning this clonotype itself: This may be a read error, as it is one base from a much larger clone. The chain employs TRBV20-1 and TRBJ2-1, with D perhaps TRBD1 or TRBD2 (5 bases each). Trimming removed 3 bases at V and 10 bases at J, with 16 bases between. Germline CDR1 DFQATT, CDR2 SNEGSKA (reference sequence). The length of the CDR3 is 13 residues. Written as DNA, the CDR3 is TGCAGTGCTAGTAAGGGACGGCTCGCCGAGCAGTTCTTC. Translated, it gives CSASKGRLAEQFF.

This clonotype was seen more than once but under ten times. The gene calls are TRBV29-1 and TRBJ2-5; 12 bases fit TRBD2. The CDR3 length is 13 residues. Looked up from germline, CDR1 is SQVTM and CDR2 is ANQGSEA. Trimming took 7 bases from V and 13 from J; bases not matched to a gene: 13. CDR3 protein: CSATNLAGGPWYF. CDR3 DNA sequence: TGCAGCGCCACTAATCTAGCGGGGGGGCCTTGGTACTTC.

This clonotype has more than one count but fewer than ten. The rearrangement uses TRBV6-2 or TRBV6-3 and TRBJ2-7; D might be TRBD1 (7 bases). This CDR3 comprises 12 residues. Trimming pared 7 bases from V and 4 bases from J, leaving 11 bases between. The germline V gene encodes CDR1 MNHEY and CDR2 SVGEGT. The CDR3 loop is CASMEGAYEQYF. CDR3 DNA sequence: TGTGCCAGCATGGAGGGGGCATACGAGCAGTACTTC.

The J gene is TRBJ1-1, the V gene TRBV5-4; weak D call: TRBD1 (5 bases). The V end lost 2 bases, the J end lost 0 bases, and 8 bases lay between the germline ends. This CDR3 region has 14 residues. The germline V gene has CDR1 SGHNT and CDR2 YYREEE (reference sequence). This chain's CDR3 is CASSFDSLNTEAFF. The CDR3 nucleotides read TGTGCCAGCAGCTTCGACAGCCTGAACACTGAAGCTTTCTTT.

A few counts support this clonotype. The rearrangement joins TRBV4-1 to TRBJ1-5, with 7 bases fitting TRBD1. Germline CDR1 reads MGHRA; CDR2 reads YSYEKL. The J segment lost 6 bases and the V segment lost 4 bases, leaving 9 bases of the junction unmatched. The CDR3 has 15 residues. The CDR3 sequence is CASSPMQGVGQPQHF. Here the CDR3 DNA reads TGCGCCAGCAGCCCCATGCAGGGGGTAGGTCAGCCCCAGCATTTT.

This clonotype was observed many times. V is TRBV4-3 and J is TRBJ1-4; the match to TRBD1 covers 11 bases. CDR3 length equals 15 residues. Looked up from germline, CDR1 is LGHNA and CDR2 is YSLEER. The junction had 2 bases not matched to a gene; V was cut back by 1 base and J by 7 bases. The CDR3 DNA reads as TGCGCCAGCAGCCAAGTGGACAGGGGGCTTGAAAAACTGTTTTTT. It is translated as CASSQVDRGLEKLFF.

This CDR3 reads CTISLSSGPPNTGELFF. CDR3 nucleotide sequence: TGTACCATCAGTTTATCCTCGGGGCCGCCGAACACCGGGGAGCTGTTTTTT. The genes are TRBV3-1 and TRBJ2-2; D assignment may be TRBD1 or TRBD2 (5 bases each). Germline CDR1 is LGHDT and CDR2 is YNNKEL (reference sequence). CDR3 length equals 17 residues.

This clonotype appeared a few times. The genes are TRBV29-1 and TRBJ2-5, with D uncertain. This CDR3 contains 13 residues. Germline V CDR1 and CDR2: SQVTM, ANQGSEA. V shed 6 bases and J shed 3 bases, with 14 bases lying between them. CDR3 nucleotide sequence: TGCAGCGTGGAAAAGGTTTTAGAAGAGACCCAGTACTTC. This sequence encodes CSVEKVLEETQYF.

The CDR3 coding sequence is TGTGCCAGCAGCCCACTAGAGAGCTCCTACAATGAGCAGTTCTTC. Translating it yields CASSPLESSYNEQFF. The rearrangement joins TRBV6-1 to TRBJ2-1; possible D gene TRBD2, 5 bases. V was trimmed by 6 bases and J by 0 bases, leaving 12 bases between them. The germline V gene encodes CDR1 MNHNS and CDR2 SASEGT. CDR3 size: 15 residues.

The gene calls are TRBV12-3 or TRBV12-4 and TRBJ1-6; 8 bases line up with TRBD1. Trimming took 5 bases from V and 10 from J; bases not matched to a gene: 10. This CDR3 spans 15 amino acids. The DNA for the CDR3 is TGTGCCAGCAGTCCAACCGGGACAGGTGGATCACCCCTCCACTTT. Translation gives CASSPTGTGGSPLHF.

The V gene is TRBV13, the J gene TRBJ2-7; tentatively, D is TRBD1 or TRBD2 (6 bases each). The CDR3 has 16 amino acids. V lost 3 bases, J lost 2 bases, and 17 bases lay in between. Germline CDR1 reads PRHDT; CDR2 reads FYEKMQ (reference sequence). The CDR3 DNA reads as TGTGCCAGCAGCTTGAGGGGGGTGAGACTTCCCTACGAGCAGTACGTC. Its protein is CASSLRGVRLPYEQYV.

There are many counts of this clonotype. This chain links TRBV7-9 with TRBJ1-1; D remains ambiguous. The CDR3 contains 12 residues. The ends were cut back, 11 bases at V and 0 bases at J, with 10 bases in the middle. The germline V gene encodes CDR1 SEHNR and CDR2 FQNEAQ (reference sequence). The chain's CDR3 is CASGLMNTEAFF. The CDR3 DNA sequence: TGTGCCTCGGGGTTGATGAACACTGAAGCTTTCTTT.

The sample holds many counts of this clonotype. The V and J genes are TRBV2 and TRBJ2-7; D is possibly TRBD1 (6 bases). Germline V gene lookup returns CDR1 SNHLY and CDR2 FYNNEI. V lost 4 bases and J lost 2, with 9 bases in between. This CDR3 spans 13 amino acids. CDR3 in DNA: TGTGCCAGCAGTGGACAGGCCACCTACGAGCAGTACTTC. It codes for CASSGQATYEQYF.

This clonotype was found many times. This rearrangement joins TRBV7-2 to TRBJ2-7; D may be TRBD1 (5 bases). Per the germline V gene, CDR1 is SGHTA and CDR2 is FQGNSA. The CDR3 totals 15 residues. V gave up 1 base and J gave up 2 bases, with 12 bases separating them. This CDR3 is CASSLGLGVTYEQYF. The CDR3 coding sequence is TGTGCCAGCAGCTTAGGGCTAGGGGTTACCTACGAGCAGTACTTC. Full variable domain (missing parts from reference TRBV7-2 and TRBJ2-7): GAGVSQSPSNKVTEKGKDVELRCDPISGHTALYWYRQSLGQGLEFLIYFQGNSAPDKSGLPSDRFSAERTGGSVSTLTIQRTQQEDSAVYLCASSLGLGVTYEQYFGPGTRLTVT.

This clonotype came up a few times. This chain links TRBV5-6 with TRBJ2-1; no clear D gene. The germline V gene encodes CDR1 SGHDT and CDR2 YYEEEE. The CDR3 runs 15 residues. V was pared by 0 bases and J by 2 bases, with 9 bases between. Here the CDR3 DNA reads TGTGCCAGCAGCTTGGCCCAGTTACCCTACAATGAGCAGTTCTTC. Residues: CASSLAQLPYNEQFF.

The V gene is TRBV27, the J gene TRBJ1-2; 11 nucleotides match TRBD1. The CDR3 runs to 15 residues. The J segment lost 3 bases and the V segment lost 7 bases, leaving 7 bases of the junction unmatched. CDR1 is MNHEY and CDR2 is SMNVEV in the germline V gene (reference sequence). The CDR3 DNA is TGTGCCAGCACCACGAGGACAGGGGGCGACTATGGCTACACCTTC. Translating gives CASTTRTGGDYGYTF.

This clonotype was detected many times. The chain has TRBV6-2 or TRBV6-3 and TRBJ1-1, with D maybe TRBD1 (5 bases). This CDR3 is built from 14 residues. Deletions cut 6 bases from V and 4 bases from J, with 15 bases between. Germline V gene sequence: CDR1 MNHEY, CDR2 SVGEGT. The CDR3 DNA is TGTGCCAGCAGCCGGGACGGGCTTGCCACTGAAGCTTTCTTT. Its protein product is CASSRDGLATEAFF.

The chain employs TRBV7-9 and TRBJ1-1; no reliable D call. Deletions cut 6 bases from V and 3 bases from J, with 8 bases between. The germline V gene has CDR1 SEHNR and CDR2 FQNEAQ (reference sequence). The CDR3 spans 12 residues. The CDR3 loop reads CASSSAYTEAFF. As DNA, the CDR3 is TGTGCCAGCAGTTCAGCTTACACTGAAGCTTTCTTT.

This clonotype occurred many times. The genes are TRBV6-2 or TRBV6-3 and TRBJ2-5; a possible D gene is TRBD1 (6 bases). The germline V gene encodes CDR1 MNHEY and CDR2 SVGEGT. Trimming took off 2 bases at V and 4 bases at J, with 17 bases between the two ends. The CDR3 contains 16 residues. The DNA for the CDR3 is TGTGCCAGCAGTTACGTCAGGGGCATTTTGGGAGAGACCCAGTACTTC. It translates to CASSYVRGILGETQYF.

The rearrangement uses TRBV4-3 and TRBJ2-2; D is uncertain. The CDR3 runs 14 residues. The germline V and J ends were trimmed by 0 bases and 3 bases, with 5 bases remaining between them. The germline CDR1 and CDR2 sequences are LGHNA and YSLEER. CDR3 residues: CASSQDSYTGELFF. The CDR3 DNA is TGCGCCAGCAGCCAAGACAGTTACACCGGGGAGCTGTTTTTT.

About this clonotype itself: This may stem from a read error, because a much larger clone lies one nucleotide away. This chain uses TRBV10-3 with TRBJ1-1; tentative D call: TRBD1 (5 bases). V gave up 4 bases and J gave up 2 bases, with 14 bases separating them. The CDR3 has 15 residues. Germline assignment: CDR1 ENHRY and CDR2 SYGVKD. The CDR3 DNA reads TGTGCCATCAGTGTCCCACAGGAAGTCAACACTGAAGCTTTCTTT. It is translated as CAISVPQEVNTEAFF.

This clonotype appeared a few times. The gene calls are TRBV30 and TRBJ2-7; weak D call: TRBD1 (5 bases). V was cut by 1 base and J by 1 base, with 8 bases left in between. CDR1 and CDR2 (germline): GTSNPN, SVGIG (reference sequence). The CDR3 is 13 residues long. The CDR3 protein is CAWSDRRSYEQYF. The CDR3 DNA reads as TGTGCCTGGAGTGACAGGCGGTCCTACGAGCAGTACTTC.

This clonotype was counted at least ten times. The rearrangement joins TRBV20-1 to TRBJ2-1; 7 bases match TRBD2. Germline loops: CDR1 DFQATT, CDR2 SNEGSKA (reference sequence). V shed 0 bases, J shed 3 bases, and the junction held 8 bases outside the gene matches. This CDR3 contains 16 residues. The CDR3 DNA sequence: TGCAGTGCTAGAGATCTGGGCGGGGGACGCTACAATGAGCAGTTCTTC. Its translation: CSARDLGGGRYNEQFF.

The chain recombines TRBV7-2 with TRBJ2-7; 9 bases fit TRBD1. J gave up 0 bases and V 8 bases, and 14 bases lay outside the gene matches. The CDR3 extends over 17 amino acids. The germline gives CDR1 SGHTA, CDR2 FQGNSA. CDR3: CASGRDRDLASSYEQYF. CDR3 bases: TGTGCCAGCGGAAGGGACAGGGATCTAGCTAGCTCCTACGAGCAGTACTTC.

In its sample, this clonotype was seen many times. The chain couples TRBV7-2 to TRBJ2-4, with D unresolved. V was pared by 3 bases and J by 6 bases, with 6 bases between. The CDR3 sequence is 12 residues long. Germline V gene sequence: CDR1 SGHTA, CDR2 FQGNSA. The CDR3 DNA sequence: TGTGCCAGCAGCTTCGGGTCAAACATTCAGTACTTC. Its protein product is CASSFGSNIQYF.